This T cell receptor beta chain was found in a study of T cell clonotyping in hematopoietic cell transplantation. The CDR3 sequence is 18 residues long. Trimming pared 7 bases from V and 6 bases from J, leaving 31 bases between. CDR1 and CDR2 from the germline V gene are SGHKS and YYEKEE (reference sequence). Measured with immunoSEQ multiplex PCR; TCRdb has only the in-frame clones, and not every one. This table has under 9,000 clones, roughly 62% appearing once. Here the sequenced sample was peripheral blood mononuclear cells, taken 100 days after allogeneic stem cell transplant. The rearrangement uses TRBV5-5 and TRBJ1-2; D is possibly TRBD1 (6 bases). This clonotype originated in a male patient aged 55-69 years who had an allogeneic stem cell transplant from an unrelated donor, so the T cells may come from the graft donor. Some clones in this sample may be carry-over from other donors' samples. For the CDR3, the DNA is TGTGCCAGCGGCGACGAACCTGGAAGTTTTCGGGGGGCGGATGGCTACACCTTC. It codes for CASGDEPGSFRGADGYTF.